Below are 9 T cell receptor beta chains sequenced from a single sample in a study of blood T cell repertoires in COVID-19. Profiled with immunoSEQ multiplex PCR; TCRdb holds only in-frame clones, not every one. The sample gives approximately 330,000 clones, roughly 85% of which show up once; about 4.2% is in the top ten. Input material: PBMCs or T cells enriched from blood (not recorded which). These receptors came from a woman in her 40s with acute COVID-19.

The V gene is TRBV10-3, the J gene TRBJ1-1, with D perhaps TRBD1 (5 bases). The germline V gene has CDR1 ENHRY and CDR2 SYGVKD. The ends were cut back, 4 bases at V and 6 bases at J, with 12 bases in the middle. The CDR3 extends over 13 amino acids. CDR3 amino acids: CAISGQSVAEAFF. The CDR3 DNA follows: TGTGCCATCAGTGGACAGAGCGTCGCTGAAGCTTTCTTT.

The chain links TRBV7-2 to TRBJ1-2, with D perhaps TRBD1 (6 bases). With 2 bases removed from V and 4 bases from J, the gap between germline ends came to 11 bases. The V gene's germline CDR1 is SGHTA and CDR2 FQGNSA. The CDR3 sequence is 14 residues long. The CDR3 region has the DNA TGTGCCAGCAGCTTAACAGGGTTAGCCTATGGCTACACCTTC. Protein: CASSLTGLAYGYTF.

The chain couples TRBV3-1 (or the pseudogene TRBV3-2) to TRBJ2-1, with TRBD1 matching over 11 bases. There are 17 residues in the CDR3. The germline gives CDR1 LGHDT, CDR2 YNNKEL (reference sequence). V lost 1 base, J lost 4 bases, and 6 bases stayed unmatched. The CDR3 is CASSQVTGQGAYNEQFF. In nucleotides, the CDR3 is TGTGCCAGCAGCCAAGTTACCGGACAGGGGGCTTACAATGAGCAGTTCTTC.

V is TRBV11-3 and J is TRBJ2-7; 7 bases fit TRBD1. Germline CDR1 and CDR2: SGHNT and YENEEA. The CDR3 loop spans 13 amino acids. V was clipped by 3 bases and J by 5 bases; unmatched bases: 4. The CDR3 nucleotides read TGTGCCAGCAGCTTCAGGGGGTTCGACGAGCAGTACTTC. Translating gives CASSFRGFDEQYF.

CDR3 in amino acids: CASSPRRKLTGELFF. Written as DNA, the CDR3 is TGTGCCAGCAGCCCTAGACGGAAGCTCACCGGGGAGCTGTTTTTT. V gene TRBV7-9 combines with J gene TRBJ2-2, with unresolved D. Germline V gene sequence: CDR1 SEHNR, CDR2 FQNEAQ (reference sequence). The CDR3 sequence is 15 residues long. Trimming shortened V by 5 bases and J by 4 bases, and 14 bases separated the two germline ends.

The V and J genes are TRBV7-3 and TRBJ2-3, with D tentatively TRBD2 (6 bases). This CDR3 has 13 residues. Germline-derived CDR1 and CDR2 are SGHTA and FQGTGA. Trimming pared 4 bases from V and 5 bases from J, leaving 10 bases between. Here the CDR3 reads CASSSRGLDTQYF. CDR3 DNA sequence: TGTGCCAGCAGCTCTCGGGGACTAGATACGCAGTATTTT.

The CDR3: CASSQRLGAVEAFF. Written as DNA, the CDR3 is TGTGCCAGCAGCCAAAGGTTAGGGGCAGTTGAAGCTTTCTTT. The chain recombines TRBV4-2 with TRBJ1-1; a possible D gene is TRBD1 (5 bases). The CDR3 runs to 14 residues. The germline gives CDR1 LGHNA, CDR2 YNFKEQ. With 2 bases removed from V and 7 bases from J, the gap between germline ends came to 14 bases.

As for this clone: Other nucleotide sequences in the sample specify the same CDR3. The rearrangement links TRBV18 to TRBJ1-1; no definite D call. The germline V and J ends were trimmed by 0 bases and 2 bases, with 7 bases remaining between them. The germline gives CDR1 KGHSH, CDR2 LQKENI. This CDR3 has 14 residues. Here the CDR3 reads CASSPPSVNTEAFF. CDR3 sequence (DNA): TGTGCCAGCTCACCACCGTCCGTCAACACTGAAGCTTTCTTT.

The gene calls are TRBV5-8 and TRBJ1-2; D is possibly TRBD1 (6 bases). Germline V CDR1 and CDR2: SGHTS, YDEGEE. CDR3 size: 16 residues. V lost 0 bases, J lost 1 base, and 13 bases lay in between. In DNA form, the CDR3 reads TGTGCCAGCAGCTTGGGGGGGCAAACACTTAACTATGGCTACACCTTC. Residues: CASSLGGQTLNYGYTF.